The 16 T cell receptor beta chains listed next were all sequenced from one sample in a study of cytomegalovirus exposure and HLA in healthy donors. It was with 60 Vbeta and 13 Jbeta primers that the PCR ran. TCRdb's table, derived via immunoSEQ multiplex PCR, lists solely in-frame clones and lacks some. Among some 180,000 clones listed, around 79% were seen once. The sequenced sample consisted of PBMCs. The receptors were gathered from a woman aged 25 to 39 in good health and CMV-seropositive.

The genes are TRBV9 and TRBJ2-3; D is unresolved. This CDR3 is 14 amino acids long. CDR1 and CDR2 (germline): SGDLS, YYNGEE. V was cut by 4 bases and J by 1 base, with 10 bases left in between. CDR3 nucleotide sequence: TGTGCCAGCAGCTCTGTACTCGGCACAGATACGCAGTATTTT. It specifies CASSSVLGTDTQYF.

The CDR3 sequence: CASSYRLREGETQYF. The CDR3 DNA reads TGTGCCAGCAGTTACCGACTACGTGAGGGTGAGACCCAGTACTTC. The rearrangement links TRBV27 to TRBJ2-5, with D perhaps TRBD2 (5 bases). CDR1 and CDR2 from the germline V gene are MNHEY and SMNVEV (reference sequence). The V and J ends lost 4 bases and 5 bases respectively, with 17 bases between them. The CDR3 extends over 15 amino acids.

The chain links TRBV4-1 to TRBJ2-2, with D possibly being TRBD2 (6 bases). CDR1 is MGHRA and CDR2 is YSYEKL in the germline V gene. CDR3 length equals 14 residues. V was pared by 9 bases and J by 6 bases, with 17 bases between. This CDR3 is CASSKEGSAGELFF. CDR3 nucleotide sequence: TGCGCCAGTTCTAAGGAGGGGTCCGCCGGGGAGCTGTTTTTT.

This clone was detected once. The CDR3 reads CASSLVVTDTEAFF. The CDR3 DNA reads as TGTGCCAGCAGCTTAGTTGTGACAGACACTGAAGCTTTCTTT. This chain connects TRBV11-2 to TRBJ1-1, with D possibly TRBD1 on 5 matching bases. CDR1 and CDR2 (germline): SGHAT, FQNNGV. The CDR3 is 14 amino acids. V was clipped by 1 base and J by 3 bases, with 9 bases between them.

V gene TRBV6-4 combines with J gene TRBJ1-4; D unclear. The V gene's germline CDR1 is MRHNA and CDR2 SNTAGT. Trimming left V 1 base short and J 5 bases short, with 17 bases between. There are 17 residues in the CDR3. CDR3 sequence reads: CASSDCGRKTLNEKLFF. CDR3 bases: TGTGCCAGCAGTGACTGCGGCCGAAAGACCTTGAATGAAAAACTGTTTTTT.

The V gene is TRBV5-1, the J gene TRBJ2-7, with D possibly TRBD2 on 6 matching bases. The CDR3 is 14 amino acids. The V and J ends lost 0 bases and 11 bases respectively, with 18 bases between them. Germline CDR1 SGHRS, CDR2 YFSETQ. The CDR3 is CASSLGQGSEREYF. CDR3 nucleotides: TGCGCCAGCAGCTTGGGGCAAGGATCCGAGCGGGAGTACTTC. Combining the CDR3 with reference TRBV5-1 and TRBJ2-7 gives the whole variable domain KAGVTQTPRYLIKTRGQQVTLSCSPISGHRSVSWYQQTPGQGLQFLFEYFSETQRNKGNFPGRFSGRQFSNSRSEMNVSTLELGDSALYLCASSLGQGSEREYFGPGTRLTVT.

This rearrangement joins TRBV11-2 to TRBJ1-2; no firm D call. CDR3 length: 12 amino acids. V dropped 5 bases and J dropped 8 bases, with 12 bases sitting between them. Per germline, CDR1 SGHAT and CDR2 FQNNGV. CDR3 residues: CASSVNGGGYTF. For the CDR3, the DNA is TGTGCCAGCAGCGTCAACGGAGGCGGCTACACCTTC.

The DNA of the CDR3 is TGTGCCAGCAGCTTAGATCTATACAATGAGCAGTTCTTC. This gives the protein CASSLDLYNEQFF. The chain is built from TRBV7-2 and TRBJ2-1, with D unclear. CDR1 is SGHTA and CDR2 is FQGNSA in the germline V gene. The CDR3 spans 13 residues. Trimming stripped 1 base from V and 4 bases from J, with 5 bases between.

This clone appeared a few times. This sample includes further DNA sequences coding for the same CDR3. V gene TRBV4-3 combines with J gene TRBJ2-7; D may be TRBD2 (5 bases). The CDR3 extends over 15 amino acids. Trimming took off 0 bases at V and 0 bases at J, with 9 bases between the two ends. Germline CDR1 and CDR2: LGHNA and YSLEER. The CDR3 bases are TGCGCCAGCAGCCAAGAATCTGGGAGCTCCTACGAGCAGTACTTC. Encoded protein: CASSQESGSSYEQYF.

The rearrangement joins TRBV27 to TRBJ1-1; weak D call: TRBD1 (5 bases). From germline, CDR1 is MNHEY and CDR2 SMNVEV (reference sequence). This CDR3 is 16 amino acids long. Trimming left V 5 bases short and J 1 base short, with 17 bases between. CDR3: CASSLKGQWTNTEAFF. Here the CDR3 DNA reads TGTGCCAGCAGTCTGAAGGGGCAGTGGACGAACACTGAAGCTTTCTTT.

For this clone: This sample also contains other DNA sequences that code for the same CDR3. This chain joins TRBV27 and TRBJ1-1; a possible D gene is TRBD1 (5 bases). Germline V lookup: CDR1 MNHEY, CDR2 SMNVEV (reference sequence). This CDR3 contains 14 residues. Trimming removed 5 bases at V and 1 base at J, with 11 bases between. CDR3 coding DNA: TGTGCCAGCAGTCCCGGGACTGCGAACACTGAAGCTTTCTTT. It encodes CASSPGTANTEAFF.

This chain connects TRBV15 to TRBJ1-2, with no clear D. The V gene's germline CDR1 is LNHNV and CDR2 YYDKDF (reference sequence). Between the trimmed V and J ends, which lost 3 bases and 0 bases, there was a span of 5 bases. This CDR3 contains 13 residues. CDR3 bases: TGTGCCACCAGCAGCGGGTCTAACTATGGCTACACCTTC. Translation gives CATSSGSNYGYTF.

CDR3 sequence reads: CATSRERRGNQPQHF. The DNA of the CDR3 is TGTGCCACCAGCAGAGAGCGACGGGGCAATCAGCCCCAGCATTTT. This rearrangement joins TRBV15 to TRBJ1-5; D gene unclear. Germline CDR1 reads LNHNV; CDR2 reads YYDKDF (reference sequence). The V end was cut by 0 bases, the J end by 2 bases, with 8 bases between. The CDR3 is 15 residues long.

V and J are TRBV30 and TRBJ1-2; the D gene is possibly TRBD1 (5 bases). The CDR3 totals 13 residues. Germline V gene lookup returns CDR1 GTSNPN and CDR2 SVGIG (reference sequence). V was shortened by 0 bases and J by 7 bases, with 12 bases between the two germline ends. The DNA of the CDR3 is TGTGCCTGGAGTGTAGGGGTAAATGCTGGCTACACCTTC. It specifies CAWSVGVNAGYTF.

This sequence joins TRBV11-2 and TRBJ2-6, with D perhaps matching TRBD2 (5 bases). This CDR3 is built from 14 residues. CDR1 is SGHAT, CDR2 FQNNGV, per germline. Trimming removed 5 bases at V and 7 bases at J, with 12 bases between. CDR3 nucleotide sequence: TGTGCCAGCAGCCCCGGCCTAGCCGCCAACGTCCTGACTTTC. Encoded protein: CASSPGLAANVLTF. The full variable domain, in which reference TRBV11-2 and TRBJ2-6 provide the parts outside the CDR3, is EAGVAQSPRYKIIEKRQSVAFWCNPISGHATLYWYQQILGQGPKLLIQFQNNGVVDDSQLPKDRFSAERLKGVDSTLKIQPAKLEDSAVYLCASSPGLAANVLTFGAGSRLTVL.

CDR3 bases: TGTGCCAGCAGTGAGCCACTAGCGGGGGAGTTCACAGATACGCAGTATTTT. Encoded protein: CASSEPLAGEFTDTQYF. The chain combines TRBV2 with TRBJ2-3; 11 bases match TRBD2. The CDR3 sequence is 17 residues long. Germline CDR1 reads SNHLY; CDR2 reads FYNNEI. V dropped 3 bases and J dropped 2; count of bases not matched to a gene: 7.